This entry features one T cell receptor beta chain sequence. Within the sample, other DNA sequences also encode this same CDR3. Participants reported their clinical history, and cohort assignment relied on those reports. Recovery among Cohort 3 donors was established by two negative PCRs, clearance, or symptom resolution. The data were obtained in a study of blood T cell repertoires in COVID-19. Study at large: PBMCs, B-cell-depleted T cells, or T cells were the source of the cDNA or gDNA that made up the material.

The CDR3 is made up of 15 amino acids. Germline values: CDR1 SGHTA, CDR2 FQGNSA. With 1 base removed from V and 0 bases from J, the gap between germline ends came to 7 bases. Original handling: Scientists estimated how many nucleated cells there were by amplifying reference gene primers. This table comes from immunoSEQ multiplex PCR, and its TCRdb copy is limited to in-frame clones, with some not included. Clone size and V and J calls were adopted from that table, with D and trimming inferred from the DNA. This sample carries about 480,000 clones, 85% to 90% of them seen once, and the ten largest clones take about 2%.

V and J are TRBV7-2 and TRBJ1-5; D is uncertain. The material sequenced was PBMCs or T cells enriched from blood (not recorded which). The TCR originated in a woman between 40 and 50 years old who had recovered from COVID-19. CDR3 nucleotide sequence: TGTGCCAGCAGCTTAGATAGATATAGCAATCAGCCCCAGCATTTT. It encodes CASSLDRYSNQPQHF. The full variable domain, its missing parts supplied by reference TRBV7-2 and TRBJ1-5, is GAGVSQSPSNKVTEKGKDVELRCDPISGHTALYWYRQSLGQGLEFLIYFQGNSAPDKSGLPSDRFSAERTGGSVSTLTIQRTQQEDSAVYLCASSLDRYSNQPQHFGDGTRLSIL.